A single sample gave rise to the 27 T cell receptor beta chains below, sequenced in a study of post-analysis software for immune sequencing data. General observations from the study: Comparison of patients with controls showed about 5 TRBV segments more frequent in patients, TRBV5-6, TRBV5-1 and TRBV20-1 among them.

Carried by the TCR beta cDNA libraries were unique molecular identifiers. MiXCR, run by TCRdb on the PCR reads, gives a single entry per CDR3 protein. This table has about 200,000 distinct CDR3 sequences, approximately 28% appearing once. The antigens these receptors bind are not known. Sequencing was carried out using blood. The receptors come from a girl younger than 18 with multiple sclerosis.

Only a few counts were recorded for this clonotype. V and J are TRBV20-1 and TRBJ2-7; tentatively, D is TRBD2 (5 bases). V was clipped by 4 bases and J by 4 bases, with 14 bases between them. Germline CDR1 reads DFQATT; CDR2 reads SNEGSKA (reference sequence). This CDR3 contains 13 residues. The CDR3 sequence: CSAKIDGGYEQYF. DNA of the CDR3: TGCAGTGCTAAGATCGACGGAGGATACGAGCAGTACTTC.

This clonotype came up many times. The CDR3 loop is CASSLEAGRHNEQFF. In DNA, the CDR3 is TGTGCCAGCAGCTTAGAGGCAGGGAGGCACAATGAGCAGTTCTTC. The chain employs TRBV7-2 and TRBJ2-1; TRBD2 might be the D (6 bases). Looked up from germline, CDR1 is SGHTA and CDR2 is FQGNSA. The length of the CDR3 is 15 residues. The ends were cut back, 1 base at V and 5 bases at J, with 12 bases in the middle.

Notes on this clonotype: The germline gene is not matched at one end of the junction; a read error may be the cause. This chain joins TRBV14 and TRBJ2-3, with a possible D match to TRBD2 (5 bases). The CDR3 contains 12 residues. Germline CDR1 and CDR2: SGHDN and FVKESK. CDR3: CTSAVRADTQYF. As DNA, the CDR3 is TGTACCAGCGCCGTGCGGGCAGATACGCAGTATTTT.

As to this clonotype: Germline is not matched at one junction end, which may reflect a read error. The gene calls are TRBV5-1 and TRBJ2-3; D not certain. The CDR3 spans 15 residues. Germline V gives CDR1 SGHRS, CDR2 YFSETQ. CDR3 residues: CANSLAPISTDTQYF. The CDR3 region has the DNA TGCGCCAACAGCTTGGCCCCAATTAGCACAGATACGCAGTATTTT.

The chain has TRBV6-5 and TRBJ2-7; TRBD2 is a possible D gene (6 bases). The V gene lost 2 bases and the J gene lost 3 bases, with 11 bases spanning the gap. This CDR3 contains 14 residues. The V gene's germline CDR1 is MNHEY and CDR2 SVGAGI. The chain's CDR3 is CASSYGGDLYEQYF. In DNA form, the CDR3 reads TGTGCCAGCAGTTACGGCGGGGACCTCTACGAGCAGTACTTC.

This clonotype was observed at least ten times. The chain couples TRBV6-4 to TRBJ2-3; D remains ambiguous. Germline loops: CDR1 MRHNA, CDR2 SNTAGT. This CDR3 has 13 residues. V was trimmed by 0 bases and J by 4 bases, leaving 5 bases between them. CDR3 sequence (DNA): TGTGCCAGCAGTGACTCAGTGGCAGATACGCAGTATTTT. Its protein product is CASSDSVADTQYF.

The chain links TRBV28 to TRBJ2-7; TRBD1 aligns across 8 bases. Germline-derived CDR1 and CDR2 are MDHEN and SYDVKM. J lost 0 bases, V lost 8 bases, and 12 bases had no gene match. The CDR3 spans 16 residues. CDR3 nucleotides: TGTGCCAGCGGATTGGCAGGCGGACAGGGCTCCTACGAGCAGTACTTC. Its translation: CASGLAGGQGSYEQYF.

This chain's CDR3 is CASSLEGLAGGETQYF. In DNA, the CDR3 is TGTGCCAGCAGCTTGGAGGGACTAGCGGGAGGAGAGACCCAGTACTTC. The chain couples TRBV13 to TRBJ2-5, with 15 bases that match TRBD2. This CDR3 has 16 residues. The germline V gene has CDR1 PRHDT and CDR2 FYEKMQ (reference sequence). The trim removed 3 bases at V and 4 bases at J, leaving 3 bases unmatched.

This clonotype was seen only a few times. The rearrangement joins TRBV20-1 to TRBJ1-2; possible D gene TRBD1, 5 bases. The CDR3 has 16 amino acids. V was clipped by 2 bases and J by 0 bases, with 16 bases between them. Germline V gene sequence: CDR1 DFQATT, CDR2 SNEGSKA (reference sequence). This CDR3 is CSARRPQGVANYGYTF. CDR3 DNA sequence: TGCAGTGCTAGACGTCCGCAGGGAGTAGCTAACTATGGCTACACCTTC.

The chain recombines TRBV6-5 with TRBJ1-1; D call uncertain. The CDR3 has 15 residues. The germline gives CDR1 MNHEY, CDR2 SVGAGI. V was pared by 2 bases and J by 3 bases, with 13 bases between. The CDR3 bases are TGTGCCAGCAGTTACATGGTGGGGAAGGACACTGAAGCTTTCTTT. Translated: CASSYMVGKDTEAFF.

This clonotype was counted only a few times. The V gene is TRBV4-1, the J gene TRBJ1-4; a weak D match, TRBD1 (6 bases). The CDR3 is 17 amino acids. V lost 1 base and J lost 6, with 18 bases in between. Germline CDR1 is MGHRA and CDR2 is YSYEKL. This CDR3 reads CASSQVRFGGMDEKLFF. CDR3 DNA sequence: TGCGCCAGCAGCCAAGTCAGATTCGGGGGCATGGATGAAAAACTGTTTTTT.

A few counts support this clonotype. A much larger clone is a single base away; this may be a read error. The chain employs TRBV9 and TRBJ1-2, with TRBD1 matching over 9 bases. Per germline, CDR1 SGDLS and CDR2 YYNGEE. CDR3 length: 16 residues. This chain's CDR3 is CVSSAGTGSLNYGYTF. The CDR3 DNA reads as TGTGTCAGCAGCGCGGGGACAGGGAGCCTTAACTATGGCTACACCTTC.

The chain employs TRBV7-9 and TRBJ1-1; 9 bases match TRBD1. This CDR3 spans 13 amino acids. The J segment lost 6 bases and the V segment lost 5 bases, leaving 4 bases of the junction unmatched. The germline V gene encodes CDR1 SEHNR and CDR2 FQNEAQ (reference sequence). This chain's CDR3 is CASSLDRGPEAFF. The CDR3 region has the DNA TGTGCCAGCAGCCTGGACAGGGGACCTGAAGCTTTCTTT.

J is TRBJ2-4 and V is TRBV7-2; D ambiguous. The V end lost 2 bases, the J end lost 0 bases, and 8 bases lay between the germline ends. This CDR3 spans 15 amino acids. Germline V gives CDR1 SGHTA, CDR2 FQGNSA. The CDR3 DNA is TGTGCCAGCAGCTTATTTTCGGAAGCCAAAAACATTCAGTACTTC. Protein product: CASSLFSEAKNIQYF.

The chain joins TRBV12-3 or TRBV12-4 to TRBJ2-1; 8 bases line up with TRBD2. The CDR3 covers 17 residues. The J segment lost 8 bases and the V segment lost 0 bases, leaving 12 bases of the junction unmatched. CDR3 DNA: TGTGCCAGCAGTTTAGCGCGCGGGACTAGGAACCCCGATGAGCAGTTCTTC. It codes for CASSLARGTRNPDEQFF.

This clonotype showed up many times. The rearrangement links TRBV7-8 to TRBJ2-7, with D possibly matching TRBD2 (5 bases). Deletions cut 5 bases from V and 5 bases from J, with 16 bases between. Germline V gene data show CDR1 as SGHVS and CDR2 as FQNEAQ. The CDR3 runs to 14 residues. CDR3 coding DNA: TGTGCCAGCAGCCCGGTAGAGGGAAGCCACGAGCAGTACTTC. Its protein product is CASSPVEGSHEQYF.

The chain joins TRBV30 to TRBJ1-1, with D maybe TRBD1 (6 bases). Per germline, CDR1 GTSNPN and CDR2 SVGIG (reference sequence). The ends were cut back, 2 bases at V and 1 base at J, with 8 bases in the middle. CDR3 size: 13 residues. This CDR3 reads CAWSRTANTEAFF. The DNA for the CDR3 is TGTGCCTGGAGTCGGACAGCGAACACTGAAGCTTTCTTT.

This clonotype was found a few times. This chain connects TRBV7-8 to TRBJ2-7; perhaps TRBD1 as D (6 bases). The V gene lost 5 bases and the J gene lost 2 bases, with 16 bases spanning the gap. Germline V CDR1 and CDR2: SGHVS, FQNEAQ. The length of the CDR3 is 15 residues. In DNA form, the CDR3 reads TGTGCCAGCAGCCACCGGGACATCGGTACCTACGAGCAGTACTTC. It yields the protein CASSHRDIGTYEQYF.

This clonotype was found many times. The V and J genes are TRBV10-3 and TRBJ2-3; TRBD1 matches at 8 bases. Trimming took 4 bases from V and 5 from J; bases not matched to a gene: 2. The CDR3 runs 13 residues. CDR1 and CDR2 from the germline V gene are ENHRY and SYGVKD. CDR3 DNA sequence: TGTGCCATCAGTGGGACAGGGAAAGATACGCAGTATTTT. This gives the protein CAISGTGKDTQYF.

This clonotype has a handful of counts. V is TRBV11-2 and J is TRBJ2-1; TRBD1 might be the D (6 bases). V lost 1 base, J lost 2 bases, and 12 bases lay in between. The CDR3 covers 16 residues. Germline V lookup: CDR1 SGHAT, CDR2 FQNNGV. CDR3 residues: CASSLGLDRPYNEQFF. Written as DNA, the CDR3 is TGTGCCAGCAGCTTAGGCCTGGACAGACCCTACAATGAGCAGTTCTTC.

This clonotype was seen repeatedly, ten times or more. The chain is built from TRBV12-3 or TRBV12-4 and TRBJ2-5, with a weak D call TRBD1 (6 bases). V lost 6 bases to trimming and J lost 2 bases, with 22 bases between them. The CDR3 loop spans 17 amino acids. The DNA of the CDR3 is TGTGCCAGCAGGAGACCCGTCGGGACAAGTAGGCAAGAGACCCAGTACTTC. Encoded protein: CASRRPVGTSRQETQYF.

J is TRBJ2-7 and V is TRBV29-1; 8 bases line up with TRBD2. This CDR3 is built from 14 residues. Trimming removed 5 bases from V and 2 bases from J; junction bases left unmatched: 8. Germline CDR1 SQVTM, CDR2 ANQGSEA. The CDR3 loop is CSVYPLAAPYEQYF. Written as DNA, the CDR3 is TGCAGCGTTTACCCACTAGCGGCCCCCTACGAGCAGTACTTC.

V is TRBV7-8 and J is TRBJ1-1; D call uncertain. Trimming removed 4 bases from V and 4 bases from J, with 13 bases in between. The germline V gene encodes CDR1 SGHVS and CDR2 FQNEAQ. The CDR3 runs to 14 residues. The CDR3 is CASSWIREGTEAFF. The CDR3 DNA is TGTGCCAGCAGCTGGATAAGGGAGGGCACTGAAGCTTTCTTT.

This clonotype was seen many times. The J gene is TRBJ2-1, the V gene TRBV7-3; TRBD2 agrees at 8 bases. The CDR3 spans 16 residues. The germline gives CDR1 SGHTA, CDR2 FQGTGA. J lost 4 bases, V lost 5 bases, and 10 bases had no gene match. The CDR3: CASSPRSGGRYNEQFF. The CDR3 nucleotides are TGTGCCAGCAGCCCCCGAAGCGGGGGCCGATACAATGAGCAGTTCTTC.

J is TRBJ2-7 and V is TRBV12-3 or TRBV12-4, with unresolved D. The CDR3 is made up of 15 amino acids. V was cut by 4 bases and J by 0 bases, with 13 bases left in between. The CDR3 loop reads CASSWRQVGSYEQYF. Written as DNA, the CDR3 is TGTGCCAGCAGTTGGAGACAAGTGGGCTCCTACGAGCAGTACTTC.

This clonotype occurred a few times. A much more abundant neighbour one base away suggests this may be a read error. The chain has TRBV3-1 and TRBJ2-7; the match to TRBD2 covers 7 bases. Germline trimming cut 2 bases from V and 7 bases from J; bases unmatched to any gene: 5. The CDR3 consists of 13 residues. CDR1 LGHDT and CDR2 YNNKEL come from the germline V gene (reference sequence). The CDR3 DNA reads as TGTGCCAGCAGCCAACGGGACTACAATGAGCAGTACTTC. Translating it yields CASSQRDYNEQYF.

This clonotype occurred a few times. Given a much more abundant clone one base away, this may be a read error. The chain uses TRBV5-1 and TRBJ2-7, with 11 nucleotides matching TRBD2. The CDR3 contains 15 residues. V shed 4 bases, J shed 7 bases, and the junction held 10 bases outside the gene matches. Germline CDR1 is SGHRS and CDR2 is YFSETQ. The CDR3 coding sequence is TGCGCCAGCAGCCTTAGCGGGAGGGCTGGTAATGAGCAGTACTTC. This codes for CASSLSGRAGNEQYF.